One T cell receptor (beta chain) is described in this entry. This clone has a handful of counts. This clone's antigen is unknown. Per-base qualities were not stored, and no clone one base away is much larger. The data originate from a study of T cell responses to AZD1222 COVID-19 vaccine (dated by TCRdb to about 2021). Regarding the research as a whole: A total of roughly 240 trial participants underwent TCR sequencing, of whom about 210 received two doses of AZD1222 and some 26 received two doses of the MenACWY control vaccine. Enrollment into the trials was organized by age into subgroups of 18-55, 56-69 and 70-plus years, and those subgroups contained approximately 160, 26 and 62 TCR-sequenced participants, respectively. Overall results and qualifications from the work: Spike-specific TCR breadth and depth rose significantly after two AZD1222 doses compared with day 0 and with MenACWY recipients. In the small 56-69-year group, the increase in depth fell short of significance, most likely because of low power. Conclusions about previously exposed vaccinees were limited because only six AZD1222 recipients were SARS-CoV-2 seropositive at baseline. The vaccine-associated CD4 TCRs covered the entire spike protein, and the dominant responses fell in regions 160-218 and 743-854. Participants were mostly white British and included more females than males, and it was suggested by the authors that clonal diversity may have been underestimated. Because no day 14 peak-response samples were available, the repertoires could be characterized only after the peak T cell response. Reportedly, almost half of the unique spike-specific TCRs recognized epitopes lying outside the regions that are mutated in the B.1.351 and B.1.1.7 variants.

V is reduced by 0 bases and J by 3 bases, leaving a spacing of 8 bases between them. CDR1 is given as MNHEY and CDR2 as SVGAGI, both from the germline V gene. Reading from cysteine to phenylalanine, the CDR3 counts 14 amino acids. Only the CDR3 portion is preserved as DNA: 42 bases, with reading frame beginning at the first base. The CDR3 regions of human TCRbeta chains were subjected to immunosequencing. The paper's processing steps were these. Repertoire TCRs were matched against a reference library of SARS-CoV-2-specific TCRs generated with the MIRA antigen-specificity platform. Breadth meant the fraction of unique TCRs that were SARS-CoV-2-associated, whereas depth meant the fraction of total T cells that were SARS-CoV-2-associated. Each spike-specific TCR was assigned to its reactive spike region and to a CD4 or CD8 class using the MIRA data. Log10-transformed breadth and depth values were compared by one-way ANOVA with Sidak's multiple comparisons tests. Held by TCRdb, this immuneACCESS table contains in-frame sequences only and omits some clones. Under half of the omission traces to an unresolved V gene where checked; the cause of the rest is unknown. V and J calls and clone size follow that table, whereas D and trimming were derived from the DNA. The sample table contains 100,000 to 120,000 clones; only one count was recorded for over 85% of them. In total, the top ten clones hold around 3.3% of the sample.

The sample's time point, from its label and the paper: baseline before first vaccination. The sample's treatment or condition label, in plain terms: meningococcal conjugate vaccine given as trial control. The vaccinee samples were drawn from two UK trials, COV001 and COV002, one of which was a single-blind randomized controlled phase 2/3 trial testing AZD1222 (ChAdOx1 nCoV-19) in healthy adults. For TCRbeta chain sequencing, PBMC samples from trial participants were taken at day 0 and at day 28 after the second dose. This chain joins TRBV6-5 to TRBJ1-1, with TRBD1 perhaps the D gene, on 5 matching bases. The source material was peripheral blood, sampled on day 0 of MenACWY control vaccination. The receptor was isolated from an adult in good health. The CDR3 region: CASSYSQVYTEAFF. The DNA reads TGTGCCAGCAGTTACTCACAGGTTTACACTGAAGCTTTCTTT.